This T cell receptor beta chain was profiled in a study of blood T cell repertoires in COVID-19. For the study at large: Sites in the United States, Italy and Spain provided acute and convalescent COVID-19 samples. PBMCs, B-cell-depleted T cells, or T cells were the source of the cDNA or gDNA that made up the material.

Measured with immunoSEQ multiplex PCR; TCRdb has only the in-frame clones, and not every one. The table has 150,000 or so clones, 65% to 90% seen once; the top ten hold 9% to 14%. This CDR3 contains 16 residues. CDR1 and CDR2 from the germline V gene are KGHDR and SFDVKD. The ends lost 3 bases at V and 2 bases at J; junction bases unmatched: 8. V is TRBV24-1 and J is TRBJ2-5; 7 nucleotides agree with TRBD1. Sequenced input: peripheral blood. The TCR was taken from an older woman with COVID-19, enrolled during active disease. The CDR3 region has the DNA TGTGCCACCAGTGATCCCGGGACAGCTAAACAAGAGACCCAGTACTTC. Translating gives CATSDPGTAKQETQYF.